Below, 17 T cell receptor beta chains from the same sample are listed, as sequenced in a study of post-analysis software for immune sequencing data. Study-level results: With TRBV5-6, TRBV5-1 and TRBV20-1 included, about five TRBV segments were more frequent in patients than in controls.

Antigens for these TCRs are unknown. The authors incorporated unique molecular identifiers into the TCR beta cDNA libraries. One entry per CDR3 protein results from TCRdb running MiXCR on the PCR reads. This sample has hundreds of thousands of distinct CDR3 sequences, with 36% found just once. Source material: blood. The receptor source for this set is a girl aged 5-17 years with multiple sclerosis.

This clonotype showed up many times. The V gene is TRBV12-3 or TRBV12-4, the J gene TRBJ1-1; D ambiguous. V gave up 1 base and J gave up 0 bases, with 15 bases separating them. This CDR3 region has 17 residues. This chain's CDR3 is CASSLERGSVLNTEAFF. CDR3 sequence (DNA): TGTGCCAGCAGTTTAGAAAGAGGGTCGGTGTTGAACACTGAAGCTTTCTTT.

This clonotype was counted once. The chain uses TRBV20-1 and TRBJ2-4; tentatively, D is TRBD1 (5 bases). This CDR3 region has 14 residues. V was shortened by 6 bases and J by 3 bases, with 15 bases between the two germline ends. Germline CDR1 is DFQATT and CDR2 is SNEGSKA (reference sequence). Here the CDR3 DNA reads TGCAGTGCGGGGCCCCACAACCTCAAAAACATTCAGTACTTC. It yields the protein CSAGPHNLKNIQYF.

The table lists this clonotype with a few counts. V usage is TRBV14 and J usage is TRBJ2-1, with TRBD2 identical over 13 bases. The V and J ends lost 1 base and 10 bases, in that order; junction bases with no gene match: 10. The CDR3 totals 17 residues. Germline V CDR1 and CDR2: SGHDN, FVKESK. CDR3 coding DNA: TGTGCCAGCAGCCAAGTTCCACGCGGACTAGCGGGAGTCGAGCAGTTCTTC. Amino acid sequence: CASSQVPRGLAGVEQFF.

This clonotype was recorded at least ten times. The V gene is TRBV7-9, the J gene TRBJ2-1; 8 nucleotides match TRBD2. Germline V lookup: CDR1 SEHNR, CDR2 FQNEAQ (reference sequence). There are 15 residues in the CDR3. Trimming removed 5 bases from V and 9 bases from J; junction bases left unmatched: 12. CDR3 nucleotide sequence: TGTGCCAGCAGCCCGCGGACTAGCCCGGAAAGTGAGCAGTTCTTC. Translation: CASSPRTSPESEQFF.

This clonotype occurred many times. The chain joins TRBV10-3 to TRBJ2-5; 8 nucleotides agree with TRBD2. V gave up 6 bases and J gave up 5 bases; unmatched junction bases: 8. Germline CDR1 and CDR2: ENHRY and SYGVKD. The CDR3 is 14 amino acids. The CDR3 here is CAISPLAVGETQYF. The CDR3 DNA reads as TGTGCCATCAGCCCACTAGCGGTGGGGGAGACCCAGTACTTC.

V and J are TRBV5-1 and TRBJ1-1; D not certain. The CDR3 spans 15 residues. V lost 1 base, J lost 0 bases, and 10 bases lay in between. Germline V gene sequence: CDR1 SGHRS, CDR2 YFSETQ. Here the CDR3 DNA reads TGCGCCAGCAGCTTGAAAACTACGATGAACACTGAAGCTTTCTTT. It is translated as CASSLKTTMNTEAFF.

The gene calls are TRBV3-1 and TRBJ1-2; D gene ambiguous. V lost 4 bases and J lost 8, with 11 bases in between. This CDR3 spans 12 amino acids. Germline CDR1 is LGHDT and CDR2 is YNNKEL (reference sequence). CDR3 sequence: CASSRASYGYTF. Written as DNA, the CDR3 is TGTGCCAGCAGCCGAGCCTCGTACGGCTACACCTTC.

The rearrangement links TRBV29-1 to TRBJ1-4; D perhaps matches TRBD1 (6 bases). The CDR3 totals 14 residues. Trimming pared 5 bases from V and 11 bases from J, leaving 21 bases between. Germline V gene lookup returns CDR1 SQVTM and CDR2 ANQGSEA. This CDR3 reads CSVLTRDTLGKLFF. The CDR3 DNA reads as TGCAGCGTTCTGACCCGGGACACCTTGGGGAAACTGTTTTTT.

This clonotype was counted a few times. J is TRBJ1-1 and V is TRBV27, with D possibly being TRBD1 (6 bases). Trimming shortened V by 3 bases and J by 4 bases, and 15 bases separated the two germline ends. Germline-derived CDR1 and CDR2 are MNHEY and SMNVEV (reference sequence). This CDR3 spans 15 amino acids. This CDR3 reads CASSLTVDSPTEAFF. In DNA form, the CDR3 reads TGTGCCAGCAGTTTGACCGTGGACAGCCCCACTGAAGCTTTCTTT.

The chain has TRBV6-6 and TRBJ1-6; 8 nucleotides match TRBD1. Looked up from germline, CDR1 is MNHNY and CDR2 is SVGAGI (reference sequence). The CDR3 totals 17 residues. V trimming: 2 bases; J trimming: 1 base; junction bases outside the gene matches: 4. This CDR3 is CASSYGRQGSYNSPLHF. The CDR3, as DNA: TGTGCCAGCAGTTACGGAAGACAGGGGTCCTATAATTCACCCCTCCACTTT.

To note about this clonotype: A junction boundary mismatches the germline segment, possibly from a read error. The chain's CDR3 is CVSSFGGETQYF. The CDR3, as DNA: TGTGTCAGCAGCTTTGGCGGAGAGACCCAGTACTTC. The chain uses TRBV7-2 and TRBJ2-5; D uncertain. Germline V gene lookup returns CDR1 SGHTA and CDR2 FQGNSA. CDR3 size: 12 residues.

This clonotype has at least ten counts. This rearrangement joins TRBV7-2 to TRBJ2-1; 7 bases match TRBD1. Trimming removed 5 bases from V and 9 bases from J; junction bases left unmatched: 13. This CDR3 is 15 amino acids long. Germline V CDR1 and CDR2: SGHTA, FQGNSA. The CDR3: CASSPGKGAWGEQFF. CDR3 nucleotides: TGTGCCAGCAGCCCAGGCAAGGGGGCTTGGGGTGAGCAGTTCTTC.

With regard to this clonotype: A much larger clone differs from this one at a single base, so this may be a read error. The genes are TRBV3-1 and TRBJ2-4; D perhaps matches TRBD1 (8 bases). V lost 4 bases and J 13 bases, leaving 23 bases between the germline ends. This CDR3 has 15 residues. The V gene's germline CDR1 is LGHDT and CDR2 YNNKEL (reference sequence). As DNA, the CDR3 is TGTGCCAGCAGCCTCGACAGGGGCGGGGGCAATGAGCAGTACTTC. Translating it yields CASSLDRGGGNEQYF.

With respect to this clonotype: The junction differs from germline at one of its ends, possibly a read error. The chain has TRBV7-2 and TRBJ2-6; the D gene could be TRBD1 or TRBD2 (5 bases each). Germline lookup yields CDR1 SGHTA and CDR2 FQGNSA. The CDR3 totals 17 residues. The CDR3 protein is CASSPRDGVSGANVRTF. The CDR3, as DNA: TGTGCCAGCAGCCCCCGGGACGGGGTCTCTGGGGCCAACGTCCGGACTTTC.

This clonotype appeared many times. This chain links TRBV5-6 with TRBJ1-2; 9 bases line up with TRBD1. Unmatched junction bases numbered 9, after V lost 4 bases and J lost 8 bases. CDR1 and CDR2 from the germline V gene are SGHDT and YYEEEE. The CDR3 sequence is 14 residues long. This chain's CDR3 is CASSADRGIGGYTF. The CDR3 DNA is TGTGCCAGCAGCGCAGACAGGGGGATTGGGGGCTACACCTTC.

This clonotype was seen ten or more times. CDR3 DNA: TGTGCCAGCAGTTTAACCCCGGAAAAGCGGGGAGATACGCAGTATTTT. Amino acid sequence: CASSLTPEKRGDTQYF. The rearrangement joins TRBV27 to TRBJ2-3, with 7 bases fitting TRBD2. CDR3 length: 16 amino acids. From germline, CDR1 is MNHEY and CDR2 SMNVEV (reference sequence). The ends lost 2 bases at V and 5 bases at J; junction bases unmatched: 10.

This clonotype was recorded many times. The CDR3 coding sequence is TGTGCCAGCAGTTACTCGAAAATCGGGGAGGCGGAGACCCAGTACTTC. Residues: CASSYSKIGEAETQYF. The chain joins TRBV6-5 to TRBJ2-5; D is possibly TRBD2 (6 bases). CDR3 length: 16 residues. V was pared by 0 bases and J by 5 bases, with 16 bases between. Germline V CDR1 and CDR2: MNHEY, SVGAGI.